Described below is a single T cell receptor (beta chain) sequence and its context. This record comes from a study of human CD8 memory T cell subsets. Libraries of TCR beta chains were produced by 5' RACE (UMI-labeled). Reprocessing the 5' RACE reads, TCRdb reports a single entry for every CDR3 protein and omits DNA. This sample contains 10,000 to 11,000 distinct CDR3 sequences. The TCR originated in a human donor in good health. The sequencing sample was made of CD8+ stem-like memory T cells (TSCM and TCM) sorted from PBMCs. Described subset: stem-like memory CD8 T cells (TSTEM), CCR7+ PD-1- TIGIT-.

This CDR3 reads CASSIWTGGSYEQYF. This chain uses TRBV5-1 with TRBJ2-7; TCRdb outputs TRBD1, but without DNA this stays unchecked. This CDR3 region has 15 residues. The V gene's germline CDR1 is SGHRS and CDR2 YFSETQ.